The 29 T cell receptor beta chains listed next were all sequenced from one sample in a study of cytomegalovirus exposure and HLA in healthy donors. The study ran its PCR with 60 Vbeta and 13 Jbeta primers. The assay was immunoSEQ multiplex PCR, and TCRdb's table has in-frame clones only and misses some. The sample shows fewer than 70,000 clones, about four fifths of them seen only once. The sample consisted of PBMCs. Receptors were obtained from a man in his forties or fifties in good health and CMV-seronegative.

V and J are TRBV28 and TRBJ2-2; D is perhaps TRBD2 (6 bases). The V gene lost 5 bases and the J gene lost 4 bases, with 20 bases spanning the gap. The length of the CDR3 is 17 residues. Looked up from germline, CDR1 is MDHEN and CDR2 is SYDVKM. The CDR3 region has the DNA TGTGCCAGCAGTAGCACGGGAGTAGGGGTCCGCACCGGGGAGCTGTTTTTT. Its translation is CASSSTGVGVRTGELFF.

The chain is built from TRBV7-9 and TRBJ2-5, with 13 bases identical to TRBD2. The CDR3 is made up of 17 amino acids. CDR1 is SEHNR and CDR2 is FQNEAQ in the germline V gene (reference sequence). V gave up 0 bases and J gave up 2 bases; unmatched junction bases: 3. CDR3 protein: CASSLATSGGVQETQYF. Here the CDR3 DNA reads TGTGCCAGCAGCTTAGCTACTAGCGGGGGGGTACAAGAGACCCAGTACTTC.

This chain connects TRBV6-1 to TRBJ1-1, with 9 positions matching TRBD1. Germline-derived CDR1 and CDR2 are MNHNS and SASEGT. V was pared by 6 bases and J by 5 bases, with 10 bases of the junction left unmatched. The CDR3 extends over 15 amino acids. CDR3 sequence (DNA): TGTGCCAGCAGACGGGACAGGGCGATGTCGACTGAAGCTTTCTTT. It encodes CASRRDRAMSTEAFF.

This clone was counted a few times. This sequence joins TRBV6-5 and TRBJ1-1; 11 bases match TRBD1. CDR1 is MNHEY and CDR2 is SVGAGI in the germline V gene. The CDR3 loop spans 15 amino acids. V lost 6 bases and J lost 3; bases outside the gene matches: 6. As DNA, the CDR3 is TGTGCCAGCAGCGGACAGGGGGCTGGAGACACTGAAGCTTTCTTT. Protein: CASSGQGAGDTEAFF.

The chain combines TRBV5-6 with TRBJ2-5; 10 bases align to TRBD1. With V trimmed by 4 bases and J by 1 base, 1 base remained unmatched. In germline, CDR1 is SGHDT, CDR2 YYEEEE. The CDR3 runs to 14 residues. The CDR3 sequence is CASSGTGAQETQYF. The CDR3 DNA is TGTGCCAGCAGCGGGACAGGGGCCCAAGAGACCCAGTACTTC. Full variable domain (missing parts from reference TRBV5-6 and TRBJ2-5): DAGVTQSPTHLIKTRGQQVTLRCSPKSGHDTVSWYQQALGQGPQFIFQYYEEEERQRGNFPDRFSGHQFPNYSSELNVNALLLGDSALYLCASSGTGAQETQYFGPGTRLLVL.

The chain uses TRBV4-3 and TRBJ1-2, with TRBD1 identical over 8 bases. The CDR3 has 15 residues. J gave up 4 bases and V 3 bases, and 7 bases lay outside the gene matches. The germline V gene encodes CDR1 LGHNA and CDR2 YSLEER. CDR3 sequence: CASSQDRVGFYGYTF. The CDR3 DNA reads as TGCGCCAGCAGCCAGGACAGGGTGGGGTTCTATGGCTACACCTTC.

This clone was detected once. The genes are TRBV7-8 and TRBJ1-2, with 7 bases that match TRBD1. The trim removed 0 bases at V and 2 bases at J, leaving 3 bases unmatched. Germline CDR1 SGHVS, CDR2 FQNEAQ. The CDR3 sequence is 15 residues long. CDR3 sequence reads: CASSLAPGQNYGYTF. The CDR3, as DNA: TGTGCCAGCAGCTTAGCCCCGGGACAGAACTATGGCTACACCTTC.

The chain uses TRBV30 and TRBJ1-1; D is ambiguous. The CDR3 loop spans 13 amino acids. Trimming stripped 2 bases from V and 0 bases from J, with 7 bases between. Looked up from germline, CDR1 is GTSNPN and CDR2 is SVGIG (reference sequence). This CDR3 reads CAWSFMLNTEAFF. The CDR3 DNA follows: TGTGCCTGGAGTTTCATGTTGAACACTGAAGCTTTCTTT.

The gene calls are TRBV5-6 and TRBJ1-4, with D unclear. Germline CDR1 is SGHDT and CDR2 is YYEEEE. This CDR3 is built from 13 residues. The V gene lost 2 bases and the J gene lost 6 bases, with 8 bases spanning the gap. DNA for the CDR3: TGTGCCAGCAGCTTCGGCCGGGATGAAAAACTGTTTTTT. Protein sequence: CASSFGRDEKLFF.

This chain connects TRBV30 to TRBJ2-1; TRBD1 is a possible D gene (6 bases). Germline CDR1 reads GTSNPN; CDR2 reads SVGIG (reference sequence). The CDR3 runs 12 residues. The V gene lost 6 bases and the J gene lost 3 bases, with 9 bases spanning the gap. The CDR3 loop is CACRTVYNEQFF. The CDR3 coding sequence is TGTGCCTGTCGGACAGTCTACAATGAGCAGTTCTTC.

The genes are TRBV5-4 and TRBJ1-1, with D maybe TRBD1 (5 bases). This CDR3 spans 15 amino acids. V was pared by 2 bases and J by 0 bases, with 11 bases between. Germline assignment: CDR1 SGHNT and CDR2 YYREEE (reference sequence). The CDR3 coding sequence is TGTGCCAGCAGCTTCCAGAACAGGATGAACACTGAAGCTTTCTTT. It is translated as CASSFQNRMNTEAFF.

The genes are TRBV5-5 and TRBJ1-3; no firm D call. V gave up 4 bases and J gave up 3 bases, with 8 bases separating them. CDR3 length: 13 amino acids. Germline V gives CDR1 SGHKS, CDR2 YYEKEE (reference sequence). For the CDR3, the DNA is TGTGCCAGCAGCCGGACTATTGGAAACACCATATATTTT. Protein: CASSRTIGNTIYF.

The CDR3 loop reads CASSELVGGELFF. The CDR3 bases are TGTGCCAGCAGTGAACTAGTGGGCGGGGAGCTGTTTTTT. The chain joins TRBV6-1 to TRBJ2-2; D remains unclear. The V and J ends lost 2 bases and 7 bases respectively, with 8 bases between them. Per germline, CDR1 MNHNS and CDR2 SASEGT. The CDR3 length is 13 residues.

The rearrangement links TRBV30 to TRBJ2-7; possibly TRBD1 for D (5 bases). Trimming pared 4 bases from V and 3 bases from J, leaving 13 bases between. CDR1 and CDR2 (germline): GTSNPN, SVGIG (reference sequence). This CDR3 has 13 residues. The CDR3 is CAWTLGQSYEQYF. CDR3 coding DNA: TGTGCCTGGACTTTGGGGCAGAGCTACGAGCAGTACTTC.

V is TRBV4-1 and J is TRBJ1-2; the D gene is possibly TRBD1 (5 bases). V lost 2 bases and J lost 9, with 22 bases in between. Germline V CDR1 and CDR2: MGHRA, YSYEKL. The CDR3 is 16 residues long. CDR3 sequence reads: CASSQPVRDGRGSYTF. Written as DNA, the CDR3 is TGCGCCAGCAGCCAACCAGTCCGGGACGGACGGGGGAGCTACACCTTC.

This rearrangement joins TRBV4-1 to TRBJ2-1; D possibly corresponds to TRBD2 (6 bases). Trimming removed 6 bases from V and 4 bases from J, with 13 bases in between. The CDR3 is 14 residues long. Germline loops: CDR1 MGHRA, CDR2 YSYEKL. The CDR3 sequence: CASRIRDSYNEQFF. CDR3 DNA: TGCGCCAGCAGGATCCGGGACTCGTACAATGAGCAGTTCTTC.

On this clone: Other nucleotide sequences in the sample specify the same CDR3. The rearrangement uses TRBV5-1 and TRBJ2-3; possibly TRBD2 for D (5 bases). Trimming cost V 0 bases and J 0 bases, with 8 bases left between them. The CDR3 has 15 amino acids. Germline values: CDR1 SGHRS, CDR2 YFSETQ. CDR3 coding DNA: TGCGCCAGCAGCTTGGACCCGGGGAGCACAGATACGCAGTATTTT. Amino acids: CASSLDPGSTDTQYF.

This clone was picked up one time. The rearrangement joins TRBV9 to TRBJ2-1, with D perhaps TRBD2 (6 bases). Trimming removed 0 bases at V and 9 bases at J, with 10 bases between. The CDR3 is 13 amino acids. CDR1 and CDR2 from the germline V gene are SGDLS and YYNGEE. The chain's CDR3 is CASSVVGSAEQFF. The DNA for the CDR3 is TGTGCCAGCAGCGTAGTCGGGAGCGCTGAGCAGTTCTTC.

The chain links TRBV30 to TRBJ2-7, with D uncertain. Trimming took off 2 bases at V and 7 bases at J, with 12 bases between the two ends. CDR3 size: 12 residues. The germline V gene has CDR1 GTSNPN and CDR2 SVGIG (reference sequence). Written as DNA, the CDR3 is TGTGCCTGGAGTTACACTATCGGTGAGCAGTACTTC. Translation gives CAWSYTIGEQYF.

A remark on this clone: One end of the junction is discordant with germline, which a read error may explain. The chain links TRBV10-3 to TRBJ2-7; TRBD1 agrees at 7 bases. This CDR3 spans 19 amino acids. Germline CDR1 ENHRY, CDR2 SYGVKD. The CDR3 loop is CAISESDRATEVDSYEQCF. Written as DNA, the CDR3 is TGTGCCATCAGTGAGTCAGACAGGGCTACGGAGGTCGACTCCTACGAGCAGTGCTTC.

This clone occurred once. The gene calls are TRBV6-1 and TRBJ2-1; 10 bases align to TRBD1. The CDR3 is made up of 15 amino acids. The J segment lost 8 bases and the V segment lost 4 bases, leaving 8 bases of the junction unmatched. Germline V lookup: CDR1 MNHNS, CDR2 SASEGT. Here the CDR3 reads CASSVLTGGAYEQFF. Here the CDR3 DNA reads TGTGCCAGCAGTGTCCTGACAGGGGGCGCGTATGAGCAGTTCTTC.

This clone showed up just a few times. The J gene is TRBJ1-4, the V gene TRBV2, with D unclear. V was shortened by 2 bases and J by 7 bases, with 8 bases between the two germline ends. The CDR3 covers 13 residues. Germline V CDR1 and CDR2: SNHLY, FYNNEI. The CDR3 bases are TGTGCCAGCAGTGAAACGGGTAGTGAAAAACTGTTTTTT. It encodes CASSETGSEKLFF.

The chain employs TRBV6-1 and TRBJ2-4; D may be TRBD1 (5 bases). CDR3 size: 14 residues. CDR1 is MNHNS, CDR2 SASEGT, per germline. V lost 4 bases and J lost 5, with 12 bases in between. The DNA for the CDR3 is TGTGCCAGCAGTGTGTCAGGGTCCCAAAACATTCAGTACTTC. Protein sequence: CASSVSGSQNIQYF.

The chain combines TRBV9 with TRBJ1-2; 9 bases are shared with TRBD1. Germline V gives CDR1 SGDLS, CDR2 YYNGEE. Trimming at V came to 0 bases and at J to 8 bases, leaving 5 bases not matched to a gene. The CDR3 is made up of 14 amino acids. The CDR3 is CASSVEQGALGYTF. The CDR3 nucleotides read TGTGCCAGCAGCGTAGAACAGGGGGCGCTCGGCTACACCTTC.

The CDR3, as DNA: TGTGCCTGGAGTCCCAGGAGGGGCCCCTACAATGAGCAGTTCTTC. This codes for CAWSPRRGPYNEQFF. The chain couples TRBV30 to TRBJ2-1; D might be TRBD2 (6 bases). The V and J ends lost 2 bases and 2 bases respectively, with 13 bases between them. The CDR3 has 15 amino acids. Looked up from germline, CDR1 is GTSNPN and CDR2 is SVGIG (reference sequence). The whole variable domain, filled in from reference TRBV30 and TRBJ2-1, reads SQTIHQWPATLVQPVGSPLSLECTVEGTSNPNLYWYRQAAGRGLQLLFYSVGIGQISSEVPQNLSASRPQDRQFILSSKKLLLSDSGFYLCAWSPRRGPYNEQFFGPGTRLTVL.

V and J are TRBV11-2 and TRBJ2-7; D perhaps matches TRBD2 (5 bases). Germline CDR1 SGHAT, CDR2 FQNNGV. The CDR3 is 15 amino acids. The V end was cut by 1 base, the J end by 3 bases, with 13 bases between. The CDR3 loop reads CASSLVSSQNYEQYV. The CDR3 DNA reads TGTGCCAGCAGCTTAGTATCTAGCCAGAACTACGAGCAGTACGTC.

The chain joins TRBV28 to TRBJ2-7; a weak D match, TRBD1 (5 bases). The germline V gene has CDR1 MDHEN and CDR2 SYDVKM. The CDR3 length is 13 residues. With 7 bases removed from V and 0 bases from J, the gap between germline ends came to 10 bases. The CDR3 DNA reads TGTGCCAGCACCGAGGACATCTCCTACGAGCAGTACTTC. Encoded protein: CASTEDISYEQYF.

The gene calls are TRBV2 and TRBJ2-1, with D perhaps TRBD2 (6 bases). The CDR3 length is 19 residues. Germline V gives CDR1 SNHLY, CDR2 FYNNEI. The V end lost 4 bases, the J end lost 0 bases, and 22 bases lay between the germline ends. CDR3 DNA: TGTGCCAGCAGTGGGGGAGGCCCCAACAGCTACAGCTCCTACAATGAGCAGTTCTTC. Protein product: CASSGGGPNSYSSYNEQFF.

This clone was found once. The rearrangement links TRBV9 to TRBJ2-3, with D possibly matching TRBD2 (6 bases). Trimming cost V 0 bases and J 2 bases, with 13 bases left between them. The CDR3 is made up of 16 amino acids. CDR1 is SGDLS, CDR2 YYNGEE, per germline. CDR3: CASSVDEGLFTDTQYF. Here the CDR3 DNA reads TGTGCCAGCAGCGTAGATGAGGGACTCTTCACAGATACGCAGTATTTT.